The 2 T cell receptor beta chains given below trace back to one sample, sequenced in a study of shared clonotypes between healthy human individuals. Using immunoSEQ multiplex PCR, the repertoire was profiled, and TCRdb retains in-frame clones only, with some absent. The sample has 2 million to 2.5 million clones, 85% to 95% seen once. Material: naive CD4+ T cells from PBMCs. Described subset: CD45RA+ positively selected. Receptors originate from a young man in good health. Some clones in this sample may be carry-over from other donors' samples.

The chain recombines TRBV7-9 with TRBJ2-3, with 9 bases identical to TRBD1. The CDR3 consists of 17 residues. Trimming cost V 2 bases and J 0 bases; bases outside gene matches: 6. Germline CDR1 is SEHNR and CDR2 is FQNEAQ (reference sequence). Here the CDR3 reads CASSLPGGQGSTDTQYF. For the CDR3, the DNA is TGTGCCAGCAGCTTACCCGGAGGACAGGGGAGCACAGATACGCAGTATTTT.

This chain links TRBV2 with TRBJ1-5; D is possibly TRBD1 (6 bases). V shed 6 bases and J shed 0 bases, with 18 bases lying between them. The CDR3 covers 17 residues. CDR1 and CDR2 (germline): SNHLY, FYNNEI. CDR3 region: CASRGAYQVYSNQPQHF. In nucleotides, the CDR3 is TGTGCCAGCAGGGGGGCTTACCAAGTTTATAGCAATCAGCCCCAGCATTTT.